This is a list of T cell receptor beta chains from one sample in a study of blood T cell repertoires in COVID-19. The assay was immunoSEQ multiplex PCR, and TCRdb's table has in-frame clones only and misses some. Counted here are roughly 250,000 clones, about 90% occurring once; the ten biggest clones make up about 6%. The sample comprised PBMCs or T cells enriched from blood (not recorded which). The receptors shown here come from a woman aged 25 to 39 with acute COVID-19. CDR3s include the opening cysteine and the closing phenylalanine or tryptophan. Each record gives: V gene, D gene, clone size, J gene, CDR3 DNA, CDR3 protein. D genes are given only for firm matches. Rows give clone size only sometimes, using once, few, many, or a class for an expanded clone.

TRBV28	TRBD2	.	TRBJ2-7	TGTGCCAGCAGTTCCTCCTTAGCGGGAGTCTACGAGCAGTACTTC	CASSSSLAGVYEQYF
TRBV10-3	TRBD1	.	TRBJ2-7	TGTGCCATCAGGGACAGGGAGTTGTACGAGCAGTACTTC	CAIRDRELYEQYF
TRBV2	.	.	TRBJ2-2	TGTGCCAGCAGGGAAACCCCGGTCGGGGTCGGGGAGCTGTTTTTT	CASRETPVGVGELFF
TRBV7-2	.	.	TRBJ2-3	TGTGCCAGCAGCACGAACGACCGGGGTACGCAGTATTTT	CASSTNDRGTQYF
TRBV6-2/TRBV6-3	TRBD2	once	TRBJ2-1	TGTGCCAGCAGCTCCCCCTCTAGCGGGAGACTCTACAATGAGCAGTTCTTC	CASSSPSSGRLYNEQFF
TRBV9	TRBD1	.	TRBJ2-3	TGTGCCAGCAGCCCCTCCCTCGGAGCAGGGGGCCTTGGTTTCACAGATACGCAGTATTTT	CASSPSLGAGGLGFTDTQYF
TRBV29-1	.	.	TRBJ2-3	TGCAGCTTACGGGGGGCGGGAAGCACAGATACGCAGTATTTT	CSLRGAGSTDTQYF
TRBV9	TRBD2	.	TRBJ2-1	TGTGCCAGCAGCACGAGTAGCGGGAGGCCGGGGAATGAGCAGTTCTTC	CASSTSSGRPGNEQFF
TRBV6-1	TRBD2	.	TRBJ2-3	TGTGCCAGCAGTGGCCTGGGACTAGCGGGAGGGCAAGATACGCAGTATTTT	CASSGLGLAGGQDTQYF
TRBV2	.	.	TRBJ1-1	TGTGCCAGCAGTGACGACAGAAGGAACACTGAAGCTTTCTTT	CASSDDRRNTEAFF
TRBV19	TRBD2	.	TRBJ2-2	TGTGCCAGTAGTTTGAGCGGGGGGGCCCGGTTGGTCGGGGAGCTGTTTTTT	CASSLSGGARLVGELFF
TRBV28	.	.	TRBJ1-2	TGTGCCAGCAGTTGGGAGACGGGCTACACCTTC	CASSWETGYTF
TRBV5-1	TRBD1	once	TRBJ1-2	TGCGCCAGCAGCTTGGCCTTCGGCGAGACAGGGGACTATGGCTACACCTTC	CASSLAFGETGDYGYTF
TRBV5-4	TRBD1	.	TRBJ1-4	TGTGCCAGCAGCGCCGACAGGGCAAATGAAAAACTGTTTTTT	CASSADRANEKLFF